This T cell receptor (beta chain) was sequenced in a study of blood T cell repertoires in COVID-19. The CDR3 spans 12 residues. V dropped 4 bases and J dropped 5 bases, with 9 bases sitting between them. In germline, CDR1 is MGHRA, CDR2 YSYEKL. This clone was seen just once. The protocol was immunoSEQ multiplex PCR, while the TCRdb copy is restricted to in-frame clones and leaves out a portion. The repertoire consists of 350,000 to 450,000 clones, with around nine tenths occurring once and the leading ten covering around 1.5%. The sequence derives from a woman aged 18-35 years who had been exposed to COVID-19. The chain couples TRBV4-1 to TRBJ2-7, with no clear D. Sequencing used PBMCs or T cells enriched from blood (not recorded which). DNA for the CDR3: TGCGCCAGCAGCCGGTACTCGGACGAGCAGTACTTC. This codes for CASSRYSDEQYF.